The present TCR beta chain was sequenced within a study of blood T cell repertoires in COVID-19. Across the whole study: Whether acute or convalescent, the COVID-19 samples came from the United States, Italy and Spain. The cDNA or gDNA used as material had been derived from T cells, B-cell-depleted T cells, or PBMCs.

CDR3 length equals 14 residues. Trimming stripped 8 bases from V and 0 bases from J, with 11 bases between. Germline V gene data show CDR1 as SGHNT and CDR2 as YENEEA. This clone occurred once. Patients from Seattle were sampled longitudinally, starting during active infection. Original processing methods: Reference gene primer amplification in the assay estimated nucleated cell counts. Libraries were prepared by immunoSEQ multiplex PCR; TCRdb keeps only in-frame clonotypes and omits some of them. The DNA was the basis for D and trimming; V, J and clone size are from that table. This sample has around 470,000 clones, with roughly 89% found just once.

This TCR was sampled from a man aged 18 to 29 with COVID-19, enrolled during active disease. The V call is TRBV11-3, the J call TRBJ2-1, with unresolved D. Sample: peripheral blood. This CDR3 is CASRRSSSYNEQFF. CDR3 bases: TGTGCCAGCCGGCGGTCTTCCTCCTACAATGAGCAGTTCTTC.